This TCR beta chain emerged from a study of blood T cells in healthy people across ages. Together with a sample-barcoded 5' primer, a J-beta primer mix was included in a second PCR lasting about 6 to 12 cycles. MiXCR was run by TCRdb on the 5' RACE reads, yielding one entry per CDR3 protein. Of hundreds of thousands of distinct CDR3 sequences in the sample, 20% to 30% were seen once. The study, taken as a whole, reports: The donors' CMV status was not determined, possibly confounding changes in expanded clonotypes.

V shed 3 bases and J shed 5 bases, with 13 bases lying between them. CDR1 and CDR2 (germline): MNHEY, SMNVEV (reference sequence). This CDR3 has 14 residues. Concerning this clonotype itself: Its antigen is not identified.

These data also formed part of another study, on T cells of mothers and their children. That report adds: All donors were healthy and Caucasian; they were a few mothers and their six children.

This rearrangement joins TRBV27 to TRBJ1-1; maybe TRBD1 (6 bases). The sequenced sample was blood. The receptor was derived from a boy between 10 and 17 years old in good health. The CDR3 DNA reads TGTGCCAGCAGTTTTTGGACAGAAGGAACTGAAGCTTTCTTT. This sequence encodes CASSFWTEGTEAFF.